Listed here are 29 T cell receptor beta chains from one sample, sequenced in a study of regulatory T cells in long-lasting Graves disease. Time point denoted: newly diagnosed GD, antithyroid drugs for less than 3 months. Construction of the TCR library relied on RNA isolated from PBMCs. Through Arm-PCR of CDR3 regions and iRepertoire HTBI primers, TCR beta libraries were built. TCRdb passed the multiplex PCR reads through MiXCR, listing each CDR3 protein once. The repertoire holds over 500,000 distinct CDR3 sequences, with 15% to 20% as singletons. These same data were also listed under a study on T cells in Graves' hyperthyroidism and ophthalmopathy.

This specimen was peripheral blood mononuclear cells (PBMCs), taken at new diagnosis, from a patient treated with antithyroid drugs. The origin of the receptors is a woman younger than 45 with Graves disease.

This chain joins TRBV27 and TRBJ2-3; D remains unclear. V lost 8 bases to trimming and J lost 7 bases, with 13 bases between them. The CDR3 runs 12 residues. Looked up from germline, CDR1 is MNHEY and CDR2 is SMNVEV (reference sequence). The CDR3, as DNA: TGTGCCAGCGGTTCAGAGAGGTATACGCAGTATTTT. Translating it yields CASGSERYTQYF.

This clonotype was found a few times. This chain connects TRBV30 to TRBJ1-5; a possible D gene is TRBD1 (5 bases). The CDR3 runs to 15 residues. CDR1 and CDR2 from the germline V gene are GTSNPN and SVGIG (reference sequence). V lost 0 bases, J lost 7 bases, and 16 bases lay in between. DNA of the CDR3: TGTGCCTGGAGTGTATCGGTAGGGGTGCACCAGCCCCAGCATTTT. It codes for CAWSVSVGVHQPQHF.

This CDR3 is CASRTLAGGNEQFF. The CDR3 DNA follows: TGTGCCAGCAGAACCCTAGCGGGCGGGAATGAGCAGTTCTTC. J is TRBJ2-1 and V is TRBV28, with 8 nucleotides matching TRBD2. Germline-derived CDR1 and CDR2 are MDHEN and SYDVKM. J was trimmed by 7 bases and V by 6 bases; bases with no gene match: 8. The CDR3 extends over 14 amino acids. The full variable domain, its missing parts supplied by reference TRBV28 and TRBJ2-1, is DVKVTQSSRYLVKRTGEKVFLECVQDMDHENMFWYRQDPGLGLRLIYFSYDVKMKEKGDIPEGYSVSREKKERFSLILESASTNQTSMYLCASRTLAGGNEQFFGPGTRLTVL.

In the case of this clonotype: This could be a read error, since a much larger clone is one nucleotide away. CDR3 sequence: CASSLSGGKGANSYEQFF. The DNA for the CDR3 is TGTGCCAGCAGTTTATCGGGGGGGAAGGGGGCGAACTCCTACGAGCAGTTCTTC. This sequence joins TRBV27 and TRBJ2-1; D assignment may be TRBD1 or TRBD2 (7 bases each). V lost 0 bases to trimming and J lost 10 bases, with 25 bases between them. The CDR3 loop spans 18 amino acids. Per the germline V gene, CDR1 is MNHEY and CDR2 is SMNVEV (reference sequence).

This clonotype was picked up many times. This chain's CDR3 is CASSLAKSGGATLHF. CDR3 coding DNA: TGTGCCAGCAGTTTAGCCAAATCAGGGGGTGCCACCCTCCACTTT. The V call is TRBV28, the J call TRBJ1-6; TRBD1 aligns across 7 bases. CDR3 length equals 15 residues. The V segment lost 2 bases and the J segment 14 bases; nucleotides outside the gene matches: 12. Germline CDR1 reads MDHEN; CDR2 reads SYDVKM.

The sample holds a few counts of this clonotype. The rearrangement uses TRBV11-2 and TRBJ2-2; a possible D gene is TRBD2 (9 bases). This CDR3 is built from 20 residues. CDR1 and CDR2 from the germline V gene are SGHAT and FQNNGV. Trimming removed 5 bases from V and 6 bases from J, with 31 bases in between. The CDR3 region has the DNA TGTGCCAGCAGCCCGACAGGGGATACTCTAGCGGGACTTAAGTCCGGGGAGCTGTTTTTT. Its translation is CASSPTGDTLAGLKSGELFF.

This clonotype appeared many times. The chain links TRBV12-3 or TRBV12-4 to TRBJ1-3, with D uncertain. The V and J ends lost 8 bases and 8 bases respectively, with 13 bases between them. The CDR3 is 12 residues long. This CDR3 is CASYNFGDTIYF. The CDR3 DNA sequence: TGTGCCAGCTACAACTTTGGGGACACCATATATTTT.

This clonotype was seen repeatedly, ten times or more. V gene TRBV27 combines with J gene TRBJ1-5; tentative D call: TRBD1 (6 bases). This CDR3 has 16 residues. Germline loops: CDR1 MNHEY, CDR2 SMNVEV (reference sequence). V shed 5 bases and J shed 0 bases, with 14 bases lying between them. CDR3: CASSGNRVLSNQPQHF. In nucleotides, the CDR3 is TGTGCCAGCAGTGGAAACAGGGTCCTTAGCAATCAGCCCCAGCATTTT.

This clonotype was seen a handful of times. CDR3 amino acids: CASTQWGNEQFF. CDR3 nucleotide sequence: TGTGCCAGCACCCAGTGGGGGAATGAGCAGTTCTTC. The V gene is TRBV6-1, the J gene TRBJ2-1; D tentatively fits TRBD1 or TRBD2 (5 bases each). Germline V gene data show CDR1 as MNHNS and CDR2 as SASEGT. Trimming took off 7 bases at V and 7 bases at J, with 11 bases between the two ends. The CDR3 spans 12 residues.

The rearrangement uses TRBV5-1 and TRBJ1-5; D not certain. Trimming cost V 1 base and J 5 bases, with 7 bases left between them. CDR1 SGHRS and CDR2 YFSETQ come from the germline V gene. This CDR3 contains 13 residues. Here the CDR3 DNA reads TGCGCCAGCAGCTTGAATTTGGATCAGCCCCAGCATTTT. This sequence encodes CASSLNLDQPQHF.

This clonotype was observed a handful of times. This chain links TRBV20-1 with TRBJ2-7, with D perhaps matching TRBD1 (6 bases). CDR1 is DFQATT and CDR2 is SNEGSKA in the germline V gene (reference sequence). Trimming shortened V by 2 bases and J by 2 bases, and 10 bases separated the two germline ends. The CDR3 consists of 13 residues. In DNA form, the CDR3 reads TGCAGTGCTAGATACAGGGTTGCCTACGAGCAGTACTTC. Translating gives CSARYRVAYEQYF.

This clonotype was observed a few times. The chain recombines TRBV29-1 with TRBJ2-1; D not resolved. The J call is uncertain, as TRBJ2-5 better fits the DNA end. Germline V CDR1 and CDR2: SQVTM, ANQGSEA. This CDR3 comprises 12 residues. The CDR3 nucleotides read TGCAGCGTTGATTTGCGTGGAGAGACCCAGTACTTC. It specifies CSVDLRGETQYF.

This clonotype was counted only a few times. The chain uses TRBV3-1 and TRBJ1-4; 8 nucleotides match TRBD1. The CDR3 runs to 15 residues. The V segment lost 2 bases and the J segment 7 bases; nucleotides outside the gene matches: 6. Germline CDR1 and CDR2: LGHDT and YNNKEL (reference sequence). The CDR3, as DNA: TGTGCCAGCAGCCAAACATACAGGGGGAGTGAAAAACTGTTTTTT. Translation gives CASSQTYRGSEKLFF.

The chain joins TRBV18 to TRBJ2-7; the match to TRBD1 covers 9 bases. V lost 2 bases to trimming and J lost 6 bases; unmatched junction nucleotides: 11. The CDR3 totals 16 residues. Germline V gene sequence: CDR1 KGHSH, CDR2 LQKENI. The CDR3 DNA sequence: TGTGCCAGCTCACCATTTAGGCCGGGACAGGGAACCGAGCAGTACTTC. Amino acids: CASSPFRPGQGTEQYF.

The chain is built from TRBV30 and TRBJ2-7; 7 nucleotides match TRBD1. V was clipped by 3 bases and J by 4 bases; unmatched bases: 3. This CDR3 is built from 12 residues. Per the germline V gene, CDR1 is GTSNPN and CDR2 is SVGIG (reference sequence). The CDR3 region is CAWSKQGYEQYF. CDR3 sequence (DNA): TGTGCCTGGAGCAAACAGGGGTACGAGCAGTACTTC.

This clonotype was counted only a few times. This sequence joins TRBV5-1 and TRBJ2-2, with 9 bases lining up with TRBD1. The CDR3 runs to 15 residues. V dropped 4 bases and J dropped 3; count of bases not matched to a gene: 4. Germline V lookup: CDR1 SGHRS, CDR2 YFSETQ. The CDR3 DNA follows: TGCGCCAGCAGCCAGCGGACAGGGGACACCGGGGAGCTGTTTTTT. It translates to CASSQRTGDTGELFF.

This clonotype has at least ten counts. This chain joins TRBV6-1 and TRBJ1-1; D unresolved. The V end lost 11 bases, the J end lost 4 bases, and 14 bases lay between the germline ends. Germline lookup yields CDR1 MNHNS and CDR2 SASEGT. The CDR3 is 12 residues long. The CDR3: CALRLVSTEAFF. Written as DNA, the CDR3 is TGTGCCTTAAGACTCGTAAGCACTGAAGCTTTCTTT.

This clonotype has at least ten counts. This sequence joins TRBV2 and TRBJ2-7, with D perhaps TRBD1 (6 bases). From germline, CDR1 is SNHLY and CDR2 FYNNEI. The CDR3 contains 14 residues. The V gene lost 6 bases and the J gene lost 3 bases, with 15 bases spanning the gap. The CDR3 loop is CASSLQGLFYEQYF. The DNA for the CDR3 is TGTGCCAGCAGCCTTCAGGGGCTCTTCTACGAGCAGTACTTC.

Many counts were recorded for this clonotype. CDR3 DNA: TGTGCCAGCATTGTGACAGGGGGCACTGAAGCTTTCTTT. Translating gives CASIVTGGTEAFF. The chain carries TRBV28 and TRBJ1-1; 9 positions match TRBD1. Germline V lookup: CDR1 MDHEN, CDR2 SYDVKM. Losses at the gene ends were 7 bases for V and 4 bases for J; bases not matched to a gene: 4. This CDR3 is built from 13 residues.

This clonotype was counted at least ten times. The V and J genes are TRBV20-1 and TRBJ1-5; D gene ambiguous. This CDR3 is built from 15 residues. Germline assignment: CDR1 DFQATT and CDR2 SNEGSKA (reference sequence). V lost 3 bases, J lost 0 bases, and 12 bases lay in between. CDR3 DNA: TGCAGTGCTAGTTCCGGGCTCCTTAGCAATCAGCCCCAGCATTTT. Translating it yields CSASSGLLSNQPQHF.

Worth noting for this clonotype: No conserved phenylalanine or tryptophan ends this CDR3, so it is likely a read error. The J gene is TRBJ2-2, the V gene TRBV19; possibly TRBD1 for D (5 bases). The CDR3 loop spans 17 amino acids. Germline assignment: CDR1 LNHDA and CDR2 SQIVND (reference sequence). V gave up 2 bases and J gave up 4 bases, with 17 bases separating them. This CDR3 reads CASSILGKGFSTGELFL. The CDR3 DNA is TGTGCCAGTAGTATACTTGGGAAGGGGTTTAGCACCGGGGAGCTGTTTCTT.

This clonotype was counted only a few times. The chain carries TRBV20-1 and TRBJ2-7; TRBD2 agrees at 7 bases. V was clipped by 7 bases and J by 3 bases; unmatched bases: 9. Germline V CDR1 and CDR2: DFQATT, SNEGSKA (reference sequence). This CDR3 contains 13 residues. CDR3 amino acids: CSGQQASGYEQYF. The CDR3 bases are TGCAGTGGTCAGCAGGCTAGCGGCTACGAGCAGTACTTC.

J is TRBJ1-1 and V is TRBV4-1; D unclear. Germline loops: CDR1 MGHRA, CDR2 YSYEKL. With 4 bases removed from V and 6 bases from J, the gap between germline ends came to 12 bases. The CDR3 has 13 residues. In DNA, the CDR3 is TGCGCCAGCAGCCGCCCCCGGAGGCCTGAAGCTTTCTTT. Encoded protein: CASSRPRRPEAFF.

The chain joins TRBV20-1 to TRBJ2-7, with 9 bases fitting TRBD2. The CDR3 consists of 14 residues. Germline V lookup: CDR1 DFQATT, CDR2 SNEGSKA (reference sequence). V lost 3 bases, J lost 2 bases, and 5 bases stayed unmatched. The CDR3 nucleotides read TGCAGTGCTAGTAGCGGGGGATATCCCTACGAGCAGTACTTC. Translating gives CSASSGGYPYEQYF.

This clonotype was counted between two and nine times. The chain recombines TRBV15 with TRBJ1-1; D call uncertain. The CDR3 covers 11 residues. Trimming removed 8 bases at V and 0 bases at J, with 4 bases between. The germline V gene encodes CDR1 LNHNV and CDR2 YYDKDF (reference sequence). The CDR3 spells CATGVNTEAFF. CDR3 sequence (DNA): TGTGCCACCGGCGTGAACACTGAAGCTTTCTTT. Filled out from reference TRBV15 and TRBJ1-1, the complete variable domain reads DAMVIQNPRYQVTQFGKPVTLSCSQTLNHNVMYWYQQKSSQAPKLLFHYYDKDFNNEADTPDNFQSRRPNTSFCFLDIRSPGLGDTAMYLCATGVNTEAFFGQGTRLTVV.

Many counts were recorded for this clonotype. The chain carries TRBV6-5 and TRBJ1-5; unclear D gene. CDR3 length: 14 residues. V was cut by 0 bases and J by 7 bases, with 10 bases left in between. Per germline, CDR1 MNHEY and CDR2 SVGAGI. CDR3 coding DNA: TGTGCCAGCAGTTACTCAGGGCGGGTCCAGCCCCAGCATTTT. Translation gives CASSYSGRVQPQHF.

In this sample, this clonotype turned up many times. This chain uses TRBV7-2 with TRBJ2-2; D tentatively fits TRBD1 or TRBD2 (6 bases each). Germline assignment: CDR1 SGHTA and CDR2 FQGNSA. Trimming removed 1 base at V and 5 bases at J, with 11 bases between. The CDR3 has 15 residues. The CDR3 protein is CASSLVAGQTGELFF. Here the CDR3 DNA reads TGTGCCAGCAGCTTAGTGGCGGGACAAACCGGGGAGCTGTTTTTT.

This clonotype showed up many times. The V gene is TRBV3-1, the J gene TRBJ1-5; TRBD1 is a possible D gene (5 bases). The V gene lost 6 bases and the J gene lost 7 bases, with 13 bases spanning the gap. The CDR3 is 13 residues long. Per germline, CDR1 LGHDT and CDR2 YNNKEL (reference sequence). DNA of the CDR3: TGTGCCAGCAGTCCAGCGGGGGAGCAGCCCCAGCATTTT. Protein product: CASSPAGEQPQHF.

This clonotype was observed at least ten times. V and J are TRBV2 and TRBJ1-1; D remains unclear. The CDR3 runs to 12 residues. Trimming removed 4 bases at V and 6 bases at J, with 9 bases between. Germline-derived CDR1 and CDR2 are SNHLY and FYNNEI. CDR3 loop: CASSASTAEAFF. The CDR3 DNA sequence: TGTGCCAGCAGTGCCTCGACGGCTGAAGCTTTCTTT.